What follows are 10 T cell receptor beta chains derived from one specimen sequenced in a study of beta chain features in type 1 diabetes. The sequenced template was cDNA made from the entire isolated RNA. The repertoire was sequenced with immunoSEQ multiplex PCR; TCRdb's copy has only in-frame clones and lacks some. The table includes more than 150,000 clones, approximately 13% detected once. Sample: central memory CD4+ T cells from blood. The receptors come from a woman aged 18-29 years in good health.

This clone was seen a few times. The chain couples TRBV29-1 to TRBJ2-1; 11 bases agree with TRBD2. Germline assignment: CDR1 SQVTM and CDR2 ANQGSEA. This CDR3 is built from 11 residues. V was pared by 3 bases and J by 15 bases, with 4 bases of the junction left unmatched. CDR3 in amino acids: CSVERGTSGFF. DNA of the CDR3: TGCAGCGTTGAGAGGGGGACTAGCGGGTTCTTC.

The chain employs TRBV28 and TRBJ1-2, with no clear D. V was cut by 5 bases and J by 4 bases, with 11 bases left in between. The germline gives CDR1 MDHEN, CDR2 SYDVKM. CDR3 length equals 13 residues. CDR3 region: CASSRGNSYGYTF. The CDR3 coding sequence is TGTGCCAGCAGTAGAGGAAACTCCTATGGCTACACCTTC.

This clone was seen a handful of times. The V call is TRBV5-5, the J call TRBJ1-2; D is perhaps TRBD1 (6 bases). CDR1 and CDR2 (germline): SGHKS, YYEKEE (reference sequence). The CDR3 runs to 14 residues. V lost 0 bases to trimming and J lost 4 bases, with 10 bases between them. CDR3 amino acids: CASSLVGAGYGYTF. Here the CDR3 DNA reads TGTGCCAGCAGCTTGGTGGGGGCCGGCTATGGCTACACCTTC.

This sequence joins TRBV14 and TRBJ2-3; 11 bases fit TRBD2. Germline values: CDR1 SGHDN, CDR2 FVKESK. The V and J ends lost 3 bases and 0 bases, in that order; junction bases with no gene match: 11. The CDR3 loop spans 19 amino acids. The CDR3 nucleotides are TGTGCCAGCAGCCAGCTAGCGGGAGGTCCCCTTTCTAGCACAGATACGCAGTATTTT. The encoded protein is CASSQLAGGPLSSTDTQYF.

V gene TRBV30 combines with J gene TRBJ1-2; a possible D gene is TRBD1 (5 bases). Germline CDR1 GTSNPN, CDR2 SVGIG (reference sequence). CDR3 length: 14 amino acids. V was shortened by 3 bases and J by 4 bases, with 15 bases between the two germline ends. The CDR3 DNA is TGTGCCTGGAGGTGGAGGGGAAGGAGCTATGGCTACACCTTC. Its protein is CAWRWRGRSYGYTF.

The gene calls are TRBV6-6 and TRBJ1-5; D remains ambiguous. Germline CDR1 reads MNHNY; CDR2 reads SVGAGI (reference sequence). V was shortened by 0 bases and J by 6 bases, with 3 bases between the two germline ends. The CDR3 consists of 12 residues. CDR3: CASSYSSQPQHF. The CDR3 DNA reads as TGTGCCAGCAGTTACTCTAGTCAGCCCCAGCATTTT.

The chain combines TRBV30 with TRBJ1-5, with D perhaps matching TRBD1 (5 bases). The CDR3 is 13 residues long. Trimming left V 4 bases short and J 7 bases short, with 14 bases between. Germline V CDR1 and CDR2: GTSNPN, SVGIG (reference sequence). CDR3 sequence: CAWKSRSGQPQHF. In nucleotides, the CDR3 is TGTGCCTGGAAGAGTCGGTCAGGGCAGCCCCAGCATTTT.

The chain is built from TRBV6-6 and TRBJ1-1; D remains ambiguous. Trimming cost V 7 bases and J 0 bases, with 12 bases left between them. The CDR3 spans 14 residues. Germline values: CDR1 MNHNY, CDR2 SVGAGI (reference sequence). The CDR3 bases are TGTGCCAGCAAAGCGGAGGGAATGAACACTGAAGCTTTCTTT. This codes for CASKAEGMNTEAFF.

CDR3 bases: TGTGCCAGCAAAGGCCGAGACCGGGACTACAATGAGCAGTTCTTC. Translating it yields CASKGRDRDYNEQFF. The rearrangement joins TRBV2 to TRBJ2-1; TRBD2 is a possible D gene (5 bases). CDR3 size: 15 residues. Germline V gene lookup returns CDR1 SNHLY and CDR2 FYNNEI. V gave up 7 bases and J gave up 3 bases, with 16 bases separating them.

The chain couples TRBV15 to TRBJ2-1; 7 bases line up with TRBD2. CDR1 LNHNV and CDR2 YYDKDF come from the germline V gene (reference sequence). CDR3 length equals 15 residues. V shed 8 bases and J 6 bases; nucleotides not matched to a gene: 13. The CDR3 nucleotides read TGTGCCACCCGGAAAAGCGGGATTCGTCTCAATGAGCAGTTCTTC. Translated: CATRKSGIRLNEQFF. Full variable domain (missing parts from reference TRBV15 and TRBJ2-1): DAMVIQNPRYQVTQFGKPVTLSCSQTLNHNVMYWYQQKSSQAPKLLFHYYDKDFNNEADTPDNFQSRRPNTSFCFLDIRSPGLGDTAMYLCATRKSGIRLNEQFFGPGTRLTVL.